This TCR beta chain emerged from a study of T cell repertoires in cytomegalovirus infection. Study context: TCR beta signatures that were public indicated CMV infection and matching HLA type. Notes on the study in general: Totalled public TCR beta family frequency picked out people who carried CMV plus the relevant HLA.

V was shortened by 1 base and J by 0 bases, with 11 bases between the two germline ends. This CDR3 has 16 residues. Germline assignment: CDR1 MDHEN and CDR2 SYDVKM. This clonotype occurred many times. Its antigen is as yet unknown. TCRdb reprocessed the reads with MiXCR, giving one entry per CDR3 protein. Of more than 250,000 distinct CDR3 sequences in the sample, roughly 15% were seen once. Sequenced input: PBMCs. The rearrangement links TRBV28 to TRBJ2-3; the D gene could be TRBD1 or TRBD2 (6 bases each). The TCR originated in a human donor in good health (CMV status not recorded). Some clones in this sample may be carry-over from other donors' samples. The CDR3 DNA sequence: TGTGCCAGCAGTTTATTTCAGGGGACTAGCACAGATACGCAGTATTTT. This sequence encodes CASSLFQGTSTDTQYF. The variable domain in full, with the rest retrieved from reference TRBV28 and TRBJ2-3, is DVKVTQSSRYLVKRTGEKVFLECVQDMDHENMFWYRQDPGLGLRLIYFSYDVKMKEKGDIPEGYSVSREKKERFSLILESASTNQTSMYLCASSLFQGTSTDTQYFGPGTRLTVL.